This is a list of T cell receptor beta chains from one sample in a study of cytomegalovirus exposure and HLA in healthy donors. The protocol was immunoSEQ multiplex PCR, while the TCRdb copy is restricted to in-frame clones and leaves out a portion. The profile shows about 150,000 clones, approximately 80% of them singletons. Sequenced input: PBMCs. Every receptor here comes from a man between 18 and 29 years old in good health and CMV-seronegative. Each CDR3 is given without its conserved first and last residue. Fields, in order: V gene, CDR3 protein.

TRBV7-2 ASSLDGRPNEQY
TRBV29-1 SVEDSPGARGYT
TRBV5-8 ASSFQLRDTQY
TRBV10-1 ASRIDQPQH
TRBV5-1 ASSLVSSSHSPLH
TRBV7-9 ASSLYRGGGYNEQF
TRBV7-9 ASSSKKGAEKLF
TRBV28 ASITQGNEKLF
TRBV19 ASSAPAGLGSQH
TRBV5-4 ASSLDRERETQY
TRBV12-5 ASGWGTPNTGELF
TRBV27 ASSPTGMRGYT
TRBV7-6 ASSLGQGIADGYT
TRBV7-9 ASSFDRGRVSYNSPLH
TRBV6-1 ASSRFQGAEAF
TRBV19 ASSSGGAGEQF
TRBV11-2 ASSLEALSYEQY